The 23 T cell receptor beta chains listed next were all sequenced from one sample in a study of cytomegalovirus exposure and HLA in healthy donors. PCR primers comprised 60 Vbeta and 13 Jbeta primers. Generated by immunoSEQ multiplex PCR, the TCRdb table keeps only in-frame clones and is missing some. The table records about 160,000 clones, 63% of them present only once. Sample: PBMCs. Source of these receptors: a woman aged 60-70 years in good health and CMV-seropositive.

CDR3 protein: CASSLGGGNSGNTIYF. CDR3 in DNA: TGTGCCAGCAGCTTAGGAGGCGGTAACTCTGGAAACACCATATATTTT. The chain links TRBV5-6 to TRBJ1-3; D uncertain. V was clipped by 2 bases and J by 0 bases, with 12 bases between them. The CDR3 has 16 amino acids. The germline V gene encodes CDR1 SGHDT and CDR2 YYEEEE.

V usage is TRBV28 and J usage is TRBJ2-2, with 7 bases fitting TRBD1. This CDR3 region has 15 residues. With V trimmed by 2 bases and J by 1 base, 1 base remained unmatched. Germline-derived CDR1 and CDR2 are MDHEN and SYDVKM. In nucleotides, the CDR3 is TGTGCCAGCAGTTTAAACAGGGGGAACACCGGGGAGCTGTTTTTT. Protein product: CASSLNRGNTGELFF.

CDR3 sequence (DNA): TGTGCCAGCAGGCCCCCTCCGGGGGAGCAGTACTTC. As protein: CASRPPPGEQYF. The rearrangement links TRBV28 to TRBJ2-7; perhaps TRBD2 as D (5 bases). This CDR3 contains 12 residues. V gave up 6 bases and J gave up 7 bases, with 13 bases separating them. CDR1 and CDR2 (germline): MDHEN, SYDVKM.

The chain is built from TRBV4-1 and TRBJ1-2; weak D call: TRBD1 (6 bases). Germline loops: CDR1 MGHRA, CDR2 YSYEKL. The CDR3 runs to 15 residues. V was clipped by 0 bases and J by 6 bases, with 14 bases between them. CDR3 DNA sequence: TGCGCCAGCAGCCAAGATGGAGTGAGGGGGAATGGCTACACCTTC. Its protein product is CASSQDGVRGNGYTF.

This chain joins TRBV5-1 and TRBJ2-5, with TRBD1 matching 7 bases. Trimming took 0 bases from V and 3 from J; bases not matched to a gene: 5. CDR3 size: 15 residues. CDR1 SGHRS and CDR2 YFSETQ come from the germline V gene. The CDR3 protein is CASSLAGQEKETQYF. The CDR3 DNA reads TGCGCCAGCAGCTTGGCCGGACAGGAAAAAGAGACCCAGTACTTC.

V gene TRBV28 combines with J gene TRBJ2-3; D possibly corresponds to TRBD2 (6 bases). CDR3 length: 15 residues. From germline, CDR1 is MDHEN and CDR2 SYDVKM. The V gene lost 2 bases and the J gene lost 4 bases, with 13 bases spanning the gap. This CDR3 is CASSLTGDPADTQYF. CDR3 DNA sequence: TGTGCCAGCAGTTTAACGGGGGACCCCGCAGATACGCAGTATTTT.

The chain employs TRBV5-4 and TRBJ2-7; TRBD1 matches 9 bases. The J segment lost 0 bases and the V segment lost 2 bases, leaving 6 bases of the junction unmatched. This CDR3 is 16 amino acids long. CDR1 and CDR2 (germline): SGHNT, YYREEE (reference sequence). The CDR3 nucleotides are TGTGCCAGCAGCTTAGGGACAGGGCCCACCTCCTACGAGCAGTACTTC. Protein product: CASSLGTGPTSYEQYF. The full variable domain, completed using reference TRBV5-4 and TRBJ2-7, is ETGVTQSPTHLIKTRGQQVTLRCSSQSGHNTVSWYQQALGQGPQFIFQYYREEENGRGNFPPRFSGLQFPNYSSELNVNALELDDSALYLCASSLGTGPTSYEQYFGPGTRLTVT.

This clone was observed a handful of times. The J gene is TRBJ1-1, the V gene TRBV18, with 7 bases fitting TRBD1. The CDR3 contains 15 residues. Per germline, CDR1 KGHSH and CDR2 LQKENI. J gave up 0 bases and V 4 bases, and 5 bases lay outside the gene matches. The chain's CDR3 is CASSLGQRMNTEAFF. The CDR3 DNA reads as TGTGCCAGCTCACTGGGACAGAGAATGAACACTGAAGCTTTCTTT.

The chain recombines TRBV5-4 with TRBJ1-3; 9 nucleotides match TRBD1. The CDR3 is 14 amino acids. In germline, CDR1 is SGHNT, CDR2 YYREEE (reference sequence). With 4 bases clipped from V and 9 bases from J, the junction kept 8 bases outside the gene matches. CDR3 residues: CASSPGQGSSTIYF. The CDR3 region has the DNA TGTGCCAGCAGCCCCGGACAGGGGTCCTCCACCATATATTTT.

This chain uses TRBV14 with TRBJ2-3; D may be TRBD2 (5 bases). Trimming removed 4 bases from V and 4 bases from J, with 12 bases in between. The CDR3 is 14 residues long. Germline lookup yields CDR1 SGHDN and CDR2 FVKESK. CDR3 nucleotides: TGTGCCAGCAGCCCCACGGGATGGGCAGATACGCAGTATTTT. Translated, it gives CASSPTGWADTQYF. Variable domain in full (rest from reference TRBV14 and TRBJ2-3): EAGVTQFPSHSVIEKGQTVTLRCDPISGHDNLYWYRRVMGKEIKFLLHFVKESKQDESGMPNNRFLAERTGGTYSTLKVQPAELEDSGVYFCASSPTGWADTQYFGPGTRLTVL.

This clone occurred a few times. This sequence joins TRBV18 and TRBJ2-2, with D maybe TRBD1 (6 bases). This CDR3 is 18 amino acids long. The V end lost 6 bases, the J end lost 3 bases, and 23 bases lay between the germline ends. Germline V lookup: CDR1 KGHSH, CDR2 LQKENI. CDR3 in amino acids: CASSPWIGGDIDTGELFF. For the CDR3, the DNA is TGTGCCAGCTCCCCGTGGATAGGTGGGGACATCGACACCGGGGAGCTGTTTTTT.

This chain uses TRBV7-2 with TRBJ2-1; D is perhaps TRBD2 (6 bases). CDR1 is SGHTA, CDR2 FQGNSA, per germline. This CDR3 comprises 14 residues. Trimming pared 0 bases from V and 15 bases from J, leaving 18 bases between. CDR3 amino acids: CASSLAGGQLSLFF. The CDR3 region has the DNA TGTGCCAGCAGCTTAGCGGGAGGCCAACTCTCATTGTTCTTC. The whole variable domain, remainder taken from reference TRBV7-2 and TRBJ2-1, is GAGVSQSPSNKVTEKGKDVELRCDPISGHTALYWYRQSLGQGLEFLIYFQGNSAPDKSGLPSDRFSAERTGGSVSTLTIQRTQQEDSAVYLCASSLAGGQLSLFFGPGTRLTVL.

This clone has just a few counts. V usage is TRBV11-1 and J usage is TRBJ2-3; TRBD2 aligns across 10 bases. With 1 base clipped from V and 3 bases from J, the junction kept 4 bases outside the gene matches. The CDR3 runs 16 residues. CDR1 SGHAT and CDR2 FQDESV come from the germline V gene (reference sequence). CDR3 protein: CASSLVTSGTTDTQYF. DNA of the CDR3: TGTGCCAGCAGCTTAGTCACTAGCGGGACAACAGATACGCAGTATTTT.

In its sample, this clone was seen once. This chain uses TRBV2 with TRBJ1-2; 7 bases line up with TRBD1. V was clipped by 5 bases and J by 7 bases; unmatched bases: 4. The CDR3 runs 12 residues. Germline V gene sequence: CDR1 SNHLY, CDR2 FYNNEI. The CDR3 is CASSTTGAGYTF. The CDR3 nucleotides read TGTGCCAGCAGTACCACAGGGGCTGGCTACACCTTC. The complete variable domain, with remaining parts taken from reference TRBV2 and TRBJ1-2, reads EPEVTQTPSHQVTQMGQEVILRCVPISNHLYFYWYRQILGQKVEFLVSFYNNEISEKSEIFDDQFSVERPDGSNFTLKIRSTKLEDSAMYFCASSTTGAGYTFGSGTRLTVV.

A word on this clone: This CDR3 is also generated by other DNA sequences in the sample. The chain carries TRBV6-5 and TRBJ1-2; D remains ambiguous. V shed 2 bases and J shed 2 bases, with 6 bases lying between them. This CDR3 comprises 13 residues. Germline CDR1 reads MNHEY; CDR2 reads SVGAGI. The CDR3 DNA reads TGTGCCAGCAGTTACACGGGGAACTATGGCTACACCTTC. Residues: CASSYTGNYGYTF.

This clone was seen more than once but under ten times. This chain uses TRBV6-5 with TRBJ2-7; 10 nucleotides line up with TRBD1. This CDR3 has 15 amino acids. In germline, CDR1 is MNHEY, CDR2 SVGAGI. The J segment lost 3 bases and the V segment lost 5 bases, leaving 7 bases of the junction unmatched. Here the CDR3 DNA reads TGTGCCAGCAGTGGTGGGACAGGGGCCATCTACGAGCAGTACTTC. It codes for CASSGGTGAIYEQYF.

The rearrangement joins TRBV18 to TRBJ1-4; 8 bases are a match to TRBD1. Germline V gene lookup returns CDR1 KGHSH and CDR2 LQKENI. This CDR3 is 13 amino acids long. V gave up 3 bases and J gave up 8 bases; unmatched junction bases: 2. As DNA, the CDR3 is TGTGCCAGCTCACCGGACAGGGTGGAAAAACTGTTTTTT. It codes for CASSPDRVEKLFF.

The CDR3 DNA reads as TGTGCCAGCAGACCGAGGACACTGAACACTGAAGCTTTCTTT. This encodes CASRPRTLNTEAFF. The chain combines TRBV7-9 with TRBJ1-1, with a tentative D call TRBD1 (5 bases). V was pared by 6 bases and J by 0 bases, with 11 bases between. Per the germline V gene, CDR1 is SEHNR and CDR2 is FQNEAQ (reference sequence). The CDR3 totals 14 residues.

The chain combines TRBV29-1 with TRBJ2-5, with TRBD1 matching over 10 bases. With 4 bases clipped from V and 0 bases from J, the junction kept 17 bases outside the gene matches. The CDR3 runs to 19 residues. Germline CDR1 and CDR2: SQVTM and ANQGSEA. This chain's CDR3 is CSVVDRGASGSRYQETQYF. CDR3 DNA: TGCAGCGTTGTGGACAGGGGGGCTAGCGGGTCCCGGTACCAAGAGACCCAGTACTTC.

The CDR3 bases are TGTGCCAGCAGCGTAGACCTCAGCTCCTACAATGAGCAGTTCTTC. It encodes CASSVDLSSYNEQFF. The chain combines TRBV9 with TRBJ2-1; D gene uncertain. Germline V gene lookup returns CDR1 SGDLS and CDR2 YYNGEE. The CDR3 contains 15 residues. Trimming removed 0 bases at V and 0 bases at J, with 7 bases between.

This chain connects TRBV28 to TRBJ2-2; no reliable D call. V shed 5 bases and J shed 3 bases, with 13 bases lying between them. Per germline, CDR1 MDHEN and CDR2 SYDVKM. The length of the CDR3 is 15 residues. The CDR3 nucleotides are TGTGCCAGCAGTCCTCCGACTCGTTACACCGGGGAGCTGTTTTTT. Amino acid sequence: CASSPPTRYTGELFF. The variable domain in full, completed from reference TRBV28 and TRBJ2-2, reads DVKVTQSSRYLVKRTGEKVFLECVQDMDHENMFWYRQDPGLGLRLIYFSYDVKMKEKGDIPEGYSVSREKKERFSLILESASTNQTSMYLCASSPPTRYTGELFFGEGSRLTVL.

The CDR3 DNA sequence: TGCGCCAGCAGCTTGTATGAGGTAGCCAAAAACATTCAGTACTTC. Its translation: CASSLYEVAKNIQYF. The chain employs TRBV5-1 and TRBJ2-4; D remains unclear. CDR3 size: 15 residues. Trimming shortened V by 1 base and J by 0 bases, and 8 bases separated the two germline ends. Per germline, CDR1 SGHRS and CDR2 YFSETQ. Looking up the rest from reference TRBV5-1 and TRBJ2-4 gives the full variable domain: KAGVTQTPRYLIKTRGQQVTLSCSPISGHRSVSWYQQTPGQGLQFLFEYFSETQRNKGNFPGRFSGRQFSNSRSEMNVSTLELGDSALYLCASSLYEVAKNIQYFGAGTRLSVL.

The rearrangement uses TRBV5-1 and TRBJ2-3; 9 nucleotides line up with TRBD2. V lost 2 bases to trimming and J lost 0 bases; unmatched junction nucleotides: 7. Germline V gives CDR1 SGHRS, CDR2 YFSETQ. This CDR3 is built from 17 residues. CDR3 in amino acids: CASSLLSGSESTDTQYF. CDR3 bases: TGCGCCAGCAGCTTACTTAGCGGGAGCGAGAGCACAGATACGCAGTATTTT.